This TCR beta chain emerged from a study of tumour-infiltrating T cells in Burkitt lymphoma. The CDR3 contains 12 residues. Looked up from germline, CDR1 is SEHNR and CDR2 is FQNEAQ (reference sequence). V was cut by 11 bases and J by 2 bases, with 7 bases left in between. Libraries were prepared by immunoSEQ multiplex PCR; TCRdb keeps only in-frame clonotypes and omits some of them. The sample yields 12,000 to 15,000 clones, more than 70% seen once. This rearrangement joins TRBV7-9 to TRBJ2-6, with TRBD2 as a possible D gene (6 bases). The TCR was taken from a human donor with diffuse large B-cell lymphoma. The sequenced sample was tumor tissue. The chain's CDR3 is CAGRPGANVLTF. For the CDR3, the DNA is TGTGCCGGGAGGCCTGGGGCCAACGTCCTGACTTTC.